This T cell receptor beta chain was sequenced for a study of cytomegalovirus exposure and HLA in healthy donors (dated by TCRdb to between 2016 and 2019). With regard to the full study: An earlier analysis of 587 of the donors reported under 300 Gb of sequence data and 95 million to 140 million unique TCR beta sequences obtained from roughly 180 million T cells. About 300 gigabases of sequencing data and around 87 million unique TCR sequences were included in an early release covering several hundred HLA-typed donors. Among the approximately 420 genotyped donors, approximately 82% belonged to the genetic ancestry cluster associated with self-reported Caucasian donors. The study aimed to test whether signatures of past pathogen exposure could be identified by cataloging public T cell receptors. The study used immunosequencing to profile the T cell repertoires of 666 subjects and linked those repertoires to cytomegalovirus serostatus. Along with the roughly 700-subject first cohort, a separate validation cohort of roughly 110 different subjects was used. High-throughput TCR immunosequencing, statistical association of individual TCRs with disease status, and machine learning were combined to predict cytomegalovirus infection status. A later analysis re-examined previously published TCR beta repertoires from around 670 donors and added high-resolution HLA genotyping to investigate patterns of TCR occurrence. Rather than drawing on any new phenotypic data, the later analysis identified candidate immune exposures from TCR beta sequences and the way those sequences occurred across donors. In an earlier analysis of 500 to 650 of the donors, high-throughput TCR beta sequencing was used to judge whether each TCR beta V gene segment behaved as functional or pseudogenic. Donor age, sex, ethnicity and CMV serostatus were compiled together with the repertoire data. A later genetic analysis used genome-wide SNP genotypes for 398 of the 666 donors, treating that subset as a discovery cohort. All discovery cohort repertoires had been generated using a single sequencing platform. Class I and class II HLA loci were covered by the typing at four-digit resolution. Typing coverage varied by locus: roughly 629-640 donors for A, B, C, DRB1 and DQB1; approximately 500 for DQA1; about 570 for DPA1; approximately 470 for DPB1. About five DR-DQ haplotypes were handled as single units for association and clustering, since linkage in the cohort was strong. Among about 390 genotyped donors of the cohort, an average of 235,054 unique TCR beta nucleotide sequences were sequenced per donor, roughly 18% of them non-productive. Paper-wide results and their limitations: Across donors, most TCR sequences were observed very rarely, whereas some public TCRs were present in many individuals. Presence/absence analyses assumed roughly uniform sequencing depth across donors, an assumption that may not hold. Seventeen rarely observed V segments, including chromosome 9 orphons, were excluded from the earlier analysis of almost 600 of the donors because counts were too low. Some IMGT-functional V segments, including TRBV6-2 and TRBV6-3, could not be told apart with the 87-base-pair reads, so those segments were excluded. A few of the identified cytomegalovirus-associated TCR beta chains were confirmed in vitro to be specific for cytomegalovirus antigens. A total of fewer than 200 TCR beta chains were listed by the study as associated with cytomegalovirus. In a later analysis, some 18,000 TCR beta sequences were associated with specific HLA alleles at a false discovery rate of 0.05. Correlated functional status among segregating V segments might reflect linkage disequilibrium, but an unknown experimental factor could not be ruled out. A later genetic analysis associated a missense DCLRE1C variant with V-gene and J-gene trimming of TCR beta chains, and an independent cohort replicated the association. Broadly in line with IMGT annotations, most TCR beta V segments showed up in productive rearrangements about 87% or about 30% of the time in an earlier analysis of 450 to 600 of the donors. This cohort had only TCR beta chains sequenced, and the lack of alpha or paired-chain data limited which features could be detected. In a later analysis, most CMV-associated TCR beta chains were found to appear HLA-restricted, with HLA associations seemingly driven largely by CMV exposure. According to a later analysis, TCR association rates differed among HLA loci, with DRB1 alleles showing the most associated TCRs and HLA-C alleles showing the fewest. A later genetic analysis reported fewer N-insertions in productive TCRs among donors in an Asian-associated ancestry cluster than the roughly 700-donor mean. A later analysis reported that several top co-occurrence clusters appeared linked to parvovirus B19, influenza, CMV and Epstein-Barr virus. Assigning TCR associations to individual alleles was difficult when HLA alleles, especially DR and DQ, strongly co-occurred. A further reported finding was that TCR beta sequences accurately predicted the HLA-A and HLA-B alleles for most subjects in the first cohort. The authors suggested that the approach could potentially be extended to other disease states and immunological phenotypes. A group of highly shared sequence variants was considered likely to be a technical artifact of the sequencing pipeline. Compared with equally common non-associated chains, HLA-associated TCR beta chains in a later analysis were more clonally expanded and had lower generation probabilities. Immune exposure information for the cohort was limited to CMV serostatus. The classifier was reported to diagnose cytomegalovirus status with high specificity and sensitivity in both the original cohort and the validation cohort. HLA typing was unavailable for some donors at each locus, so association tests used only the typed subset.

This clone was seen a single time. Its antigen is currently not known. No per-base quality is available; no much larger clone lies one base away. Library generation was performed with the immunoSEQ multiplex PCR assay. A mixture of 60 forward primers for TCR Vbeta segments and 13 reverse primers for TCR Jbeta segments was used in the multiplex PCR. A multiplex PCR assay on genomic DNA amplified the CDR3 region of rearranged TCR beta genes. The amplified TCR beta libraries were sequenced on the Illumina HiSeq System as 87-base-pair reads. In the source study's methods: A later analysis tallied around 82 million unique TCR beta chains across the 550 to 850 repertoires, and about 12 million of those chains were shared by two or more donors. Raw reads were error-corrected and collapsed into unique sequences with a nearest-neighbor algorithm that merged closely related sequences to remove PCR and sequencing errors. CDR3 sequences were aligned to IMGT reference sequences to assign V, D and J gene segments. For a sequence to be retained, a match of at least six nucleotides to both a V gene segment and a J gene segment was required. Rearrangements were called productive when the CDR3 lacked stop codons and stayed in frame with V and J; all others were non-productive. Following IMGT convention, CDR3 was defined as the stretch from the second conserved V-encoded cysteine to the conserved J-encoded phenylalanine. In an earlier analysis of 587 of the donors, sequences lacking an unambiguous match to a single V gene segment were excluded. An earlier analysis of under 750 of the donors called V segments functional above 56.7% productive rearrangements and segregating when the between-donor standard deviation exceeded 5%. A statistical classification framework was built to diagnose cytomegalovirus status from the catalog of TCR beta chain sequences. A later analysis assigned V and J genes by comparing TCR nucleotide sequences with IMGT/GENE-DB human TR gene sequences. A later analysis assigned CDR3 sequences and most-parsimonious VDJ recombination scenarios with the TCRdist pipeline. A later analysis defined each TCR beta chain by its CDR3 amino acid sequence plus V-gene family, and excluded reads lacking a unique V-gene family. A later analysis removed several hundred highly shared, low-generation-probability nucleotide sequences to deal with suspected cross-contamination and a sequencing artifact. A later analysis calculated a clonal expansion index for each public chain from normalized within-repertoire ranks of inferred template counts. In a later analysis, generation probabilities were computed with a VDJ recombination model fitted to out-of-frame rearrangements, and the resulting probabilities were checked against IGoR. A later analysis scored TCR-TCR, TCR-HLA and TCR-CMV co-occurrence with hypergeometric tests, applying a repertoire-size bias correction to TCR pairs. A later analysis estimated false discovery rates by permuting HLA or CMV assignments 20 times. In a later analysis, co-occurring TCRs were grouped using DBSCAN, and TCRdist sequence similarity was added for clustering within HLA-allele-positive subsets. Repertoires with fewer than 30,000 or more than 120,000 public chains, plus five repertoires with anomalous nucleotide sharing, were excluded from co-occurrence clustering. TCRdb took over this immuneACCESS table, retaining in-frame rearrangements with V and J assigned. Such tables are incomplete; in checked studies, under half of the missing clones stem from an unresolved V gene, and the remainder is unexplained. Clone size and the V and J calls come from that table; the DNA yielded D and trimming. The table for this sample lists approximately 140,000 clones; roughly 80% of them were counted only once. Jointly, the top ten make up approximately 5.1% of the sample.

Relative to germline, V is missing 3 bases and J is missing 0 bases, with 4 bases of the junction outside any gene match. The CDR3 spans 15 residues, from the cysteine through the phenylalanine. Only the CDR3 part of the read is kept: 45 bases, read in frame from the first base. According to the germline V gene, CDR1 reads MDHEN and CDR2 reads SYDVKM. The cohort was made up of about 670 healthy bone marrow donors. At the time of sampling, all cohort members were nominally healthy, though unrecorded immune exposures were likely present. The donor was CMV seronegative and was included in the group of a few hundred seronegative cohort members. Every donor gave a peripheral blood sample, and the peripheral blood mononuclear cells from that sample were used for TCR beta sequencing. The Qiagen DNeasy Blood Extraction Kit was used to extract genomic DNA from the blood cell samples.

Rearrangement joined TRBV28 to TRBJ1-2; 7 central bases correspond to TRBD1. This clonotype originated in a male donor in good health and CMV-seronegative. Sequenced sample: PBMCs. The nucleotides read TGTGCCAGCAGTTTGGGGACAGTAGCTAACTATGGCTACACCTTC. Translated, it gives CASSLGTVANYGYTF.